This entry lists 22 T cell receptor beta chains sequenced from one sample in a study of cytomegalovirus exposure and HLA in healthy donors. The PCR used 60 Vbeta and 13 Jbeta primers. Generated by immunoSEQ multiplex PCR, the TCRdb table keeps only in-frame clones and is missing some. Of around 150,000 clones in the sample, around three quarters were seen once. Input material: PBMCs. Receptor source: a man aged 45-65 years in good health and CMV-seropositive.

The rearrangement uses TRBV27 and TRBJ2-7; D gene unclear. V shed 3 bases and J shed 0 bases, with 6 bases lying between them. CDR3 length: 13 amino acids. Germline CDR1 MNHEY, CDR2 SMNVEV (reference sequence). The CDR3 DNA reads as TGTGCCAGCAGTTTCACTTCCTCCTACGAGCAGTACTTC. Protein product: CASSFTSSYEQYF.

The V and J genes are TRBV7-2 and TRBJ2-2; 13 nucleotides line up with TRBD2. Germline-derived CDR1 and CDR2 are SGHTA and FQGNSA. The CDR3 runs to 18 residues. V lost 1 base and J lost 6; bases outside the gene matches: 8. The CDR3 DNA follows: TGTGCCAGCAGCTTAGAACTAGCGGGGGGGCCTAGATCCGGGGAGCTGTTTTTT. This gives the protein CASSLELAGGPRSGELFF.

The chain joins TRBV29-1 to TRBJ1-2; TRBD1 matches at 9 bases. Germline values: CDR1 SQVTM, CDR2 ANQGSEA. This CDR3 comprises 13 residues. Unmatched junction bases numbered 8, after V lost 6 bases and J lost 6 bases. The CDR3 region is CSVADRGPNGYTF. CDR3 in DNA: TGCAGCGTAGCGGACAGGGGTCCGAATGGCTACACCTTC.

The chain recombines TRBV6-1 with TRBJ1-4, with D unclear. This CDR3 is 14 amino acids long. CDR1 is MNHNS and CDR2 is SASEGT in the germline V gene. V was clipped by 7 bases and J by 4 bases, with 13 bases between them. For the CDR3, the DNA is TGTGCCAGCACGACTCGTTCCTTTAATGAAAAACTGTTTTTT. It yields the protein CASTTRSFNEKLFF.

The chain is built from TRBV6-1 and TRBJ2-1; tentative D call: TRBD2 (6 bases). Germline values: CDR1 MNHNS, CDR2 SASEGT. V lost 6 bases to trimming and J lost 5 bases, with 11 bases between them. There are 13 residues in the CDR3. The CDR3 loop is CASRGTGHNEQFF. CDR3 in DNA: TGTGCCAGCAGAGGGACTGGTCACAATGAGCAGTTCTTC.

The chain joins TRBV11-1 to TRBJ1-1; 7 nucleotides align to TRBD1. V was clipped by 5 bases and J by 0 bases; unmatched bases: 15. The CDR3 consists of 18 residues. Germline V gives CDR1 SGHAT, CDR2 FQDESV (reference sequence). The CDR3, as DNA: TGTGCCAGCAGCCTGCGGGGACAGCCTAAATACATGAACACTGAAGCTTTCTTT. Residues: CASSLRGQPKYMNTEAFF.

The chain uses TRBV28 and TRBJ2-5, with D maybe TRBD2 (6 bases). Germline V CDR1 and CDR2: MDHEN, SYDVKM. This CDR3 comprises 14 residues. Trimming cost V 5 bases and J 5 bases, with 15 bases left between them. The chain's CDR3 is CASSLAPLTETQYF. The CDR3 nucleotides are TGTGCCAGCAGTCTAGCGCCCTTGACGGAGACCCAGTACTTC. Together with reference TRBV28 and TRBJ2-5, the CDR3 gives the full variable domain: DVKVTQSSRYLVKRTGEKVFLECVQDMDHENMFWYRQDPGLGLRLIYFSYDVKMKEKGDIPEGYSVSREKKERFSLILESASTNQTSMYLCASSLAPLTETQYFGPGTRLLVL.

V gene TRBV19 combines with J gene TRBJ2-7; 9 nucleotides match TRBD1. V dropped 5 bases and J dropped 2; count of bases not matched to a gene: 13. The CDR3 is 17 residues long. Germline V gene lookup returns CDR1 LNHDA and CDR2 SQIVND (reference sequence). The CDR3 reads CASSPGQGIGSPYEQYF. CDR3 sequence (DNA): TGTGCCAGTAGTCCGGGACAGGGAATAGGGTCCCCCTACGAGCAGTACTTC.

V and J are TRBV7-6 and TRBJ2-7; D unclear. The CDR3 has 15 residues. V lost 1 base and J lost 0, with 10 bases in between. CDR1 is SGHVS, CDR2 FNYEAQ, per germline. The CDR3 nucleotides read TGTGCCAGCAGCTTAGATTGGAGCCCCTCCTACGAGCAGTACTTC. Encoded protein: CASSLDWSPSYEQYF.

J is TRBJ2-7 and V is TRBV10-3; 7 bases fit TRBD2. J was trimmed by 3 bases and V by 10 bases; bases with no gene match: 3. The CDR3 covers 11 residues. Per germline, CDR1 ENHRY and CDR2 SYGVKD. CDR3: CATRDYYEQYF. The CDR3 coding sequence is TGTGCCACTCGGGACTACTACGAGCAGTACTTC.

The chain joins TRBV7-9 to TRBJ2-2; 12 bases fit TRBD1. The CDR3 is 18 amino acids. Looked up from germline, CDR1 is SEHNR and CDR2 is FQNEAQ (reference sequence). V trimming: 3 bases; J trimming: 7 bases; junction bases outside the gene matches: 12. CDR3 amino acids: CASSFARRDRGRNGELFF. The DNA for the CDR3 is TGTGCCAGCAGCTTTGCCCGTCGGGACAGGGGGCGGAACGGGGAGCTGTTTTTT. Complete variable domain (other parts from reference TRBV7-9 and TRBJ2-2): DTGVSQNPRHKITKRGQNVTFRCDPISEHNRLYWYRQTLGQGPEFLTYFQNEAQLEKSRLLSDRFSAERPKGSFSTLEIQRTEQGDSAMYLCASSFARRDRGRNGELFFGEGSRLTVL.

The chain links TRBV19 to TRBJ1-2; no reliable D call. Germline loops: CDR1 LNHDA, CDR2 SQIVND (reference sequence). The CDR3 runs to 11 residues. V shed 3 bases and J shed 12 bases, with 11 bases lying between them. CDR3 amino acids: CASSMTQRHTF. The CDR3 DNA reads as TGTGCCAGTAGTATGACGCAGCGACACACCTTC.

This clone was detected only a few times. The rearrangement links TRBV7-9 to TRBJ2-5; 8 nucleotides align to TRBD1. Germline assignment: CDR1 SEHNR and CDR2 FQNEAQ (reference sequence). Trimming removed 3 bases from V and 0 bases from J; junction bases left unmatched: 15. The CDR3 consists of 19 residues. CDR3 DNA: TGTGCCAGCAGCTTGGGGAGCGGAGGGTGGACAGGGAACCAAGAGACCCAGTACTTC. Translating it yields CASSLGSGGWTGNQETQYF.

The V call is TRBV19, the J call TRBJ2-7; D is ambiguous. Germline CDR1 is LNHDA and CDR2 is SQIVND (reference sequence). CDR3 size: 14 residues. V gave up 1 base and J gave up 5 bases, with 12 bases separating them. CDR3 DNA sequence: TGTGCCAGTAGTATAGCTGTGGGCCGAAACGAGCAGTACTTC. This translates into CASSIAVGRNEQYF.

This clone was found a few times. The rearrangement joins TRBV7-2 to TRBJ1-2; TRBD1 matches 7 bases. The trim removed 5 bases at V and 4 bases at J, leaving 4 bases unmatched. Germline values: CDR1 SGHTA, CDR2 FQGNSA. This CDR3 comprises 13 residues. The CDR3 loop reads CASSPGQIYGYTF. CDR3 DNA: TGTGCCAGCAGCCCGGGACAGATCTATGGCTACACCTTC.

The CDR3 here is CASSTRRGRISPLHF. CDR3 DNA sequence: TGTGCCAGCAGTACTAGGAGGGGGCGCATTTCACCCCTCCACTTT. The chain uses TRBV2 and TRBJ1-6; 7 nucleotides line up with TRBD1. The germline V gene encodes CDR1 SNHLY and CDR2 FYNNEI. With 5 bases clipped from V and 9 bases from J, the junction kept 10 bases outside the gene matches. This CDR3 has 15 amino acids.

The rearrangement links TRBV6-6 to TRBJ2-3; 9 bases line up with TRBD2. Germline CDR1 MNHNY, CDR2 SVGAGI (reference sequence). This CDR3 comprises 15 residues. V shed 8 bases, J shed 1 base, and the junction held 7 bases outside the gene matches. CDR3 nucleotide sequence: TGTGCCAGCCCCCCAAGCGGGGGGCGCACAGATACGCAGTATTTT. Its translation is CASPPSGGRTDTQYF.

Here the CDR3 reads CSVGMGDYQPQHF. In DNA, the CDR3 is TGCAGCGTTGGAATGGGGGACTATCAGCCCCAGCATTTT. This rearrangement joins TRBV29-1 to TRBJ1-5, with D perhaps TRBD1 (5 bases). Trimming removed 4 bases at V and 5 bases at J, with 12 bases between. This CDR3 contains 13 residues. Germline CDR1 reads SQVTM; CDR2 reads ANQGSEA.

V and J are TRBV7-2 and TRBJ1-1, with TRBD1 identical over 8 bases. Unmatched junction bases numbered 2, after V lost 7 bases and J lost 4 bases. The CDR3 is 12 amino acids. Germline values: CDR1 SGHTA, CDR2 FQGNSA. The CDR3 region has the DNA TGTGCCAGCAAGGACAGGGTCACTGAAGCTTTCTTT. This translates into CASKDRVTEAFF.

The genes are TRBV2 and TRBJ2-5; 7 nucleotides match TRBD1. Germline loops: CDR1 SNHLY, CDR2 FYNNEI. CDR3 length: 12 amino acids. J lost 2 bases, V lost 8 bases, and 2 bases had no gene match. CDR3 sequence: CASRDRQETQYF. CDR3 sequence (DNA): TGTGCCAGCCGGGACAGACAAGAGACCCAGTACTTC. Together with reference TRBV2 and TRBJ2-5, the CDR3 gives the full variable domain: EPEVTQTPSHQVTQMGQEVILRCVPISNHLYFYWYRQILGQKVEFLVSFYNNEISEKSEIFDDQFSVERPDGSNFTLKIRSTKLEDSAMYFCASRDRQETQYFGPGTRLLVL.

The chain couples TRBV12-5 to TRBJ2-5; D is possibly TRBD1 (5 bases). The CDR3 is 17 amino acids. Germline CDR1 LGHNT, CDR2 FRNRAP. V lost 5 bases and J lost 2, with 21 bases in between. This chain's CDR3 is CASGPRLIWGTQETQYF. In DNA, the CDR3 is TGTGCTAGTGGTCCCCGACTCATCTGGGGCACACAAGAGACCCAGTACTTC.

The chain uses TRBV7-9 and TRBJ2-7, with D perhaps TRBD1 (5 bases). The ends were cut back, 1 base at V and 9 bases at J, with 10 bases in the middle. This CDR3 contains 12 residues. Germline V lookup: CDR1 SEHNR, CDR2 FQNEAQ (reference sequence). The CDR3 DNA is TGTGCCAGCAGCTTAGAGCACAGGCTGCAGTACTTC. It translates to CASSLEHRLQYF.